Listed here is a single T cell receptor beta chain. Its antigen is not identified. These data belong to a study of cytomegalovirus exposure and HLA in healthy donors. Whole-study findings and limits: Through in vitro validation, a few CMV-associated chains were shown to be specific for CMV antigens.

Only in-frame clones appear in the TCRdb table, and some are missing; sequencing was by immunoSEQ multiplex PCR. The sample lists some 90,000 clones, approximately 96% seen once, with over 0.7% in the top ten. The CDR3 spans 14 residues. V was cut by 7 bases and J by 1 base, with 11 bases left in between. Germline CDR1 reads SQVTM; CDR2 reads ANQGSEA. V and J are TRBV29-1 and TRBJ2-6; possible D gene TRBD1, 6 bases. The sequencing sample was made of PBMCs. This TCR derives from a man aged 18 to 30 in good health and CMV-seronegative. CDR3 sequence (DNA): TGCAGCGCTAGACAGGCATCTGGGGCCAACGTCCTGACTTTC. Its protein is CSARQASGANVLTF.